This entry lists 21 T cell receptor beta chains sequenced from one sample in a study of OX40 agonist ivuxolimab in advanced cancers. TCRdb's copy holds only in-frame clones and misses some; the assay was immunoSEQ multiplex PCR. The profile covers under 55,000 clones, with 85% to 95% appearing a single time and around 26% taken by the ten largest. The sequences come from CD4+ or CD8+ T cells sorted from blood, collected in a trial of the OX40 agonist ivuxolimab. These receptors came from an adult with an advanced solid tumor such as melanoma, head and neck, liver or kidney cancer.

The chain employs TRBV6-6 and TRBJ2-5; 10 nucleotides align to TRBD2. This CDR3 is built from 16 residues. With 5 bases clipped from V and 4 bases from J, the junction kept 10 bases outside the gene matches. In germline, CDR1 is MNHNY, CDR2 SVGAGI (reference sequence). The chain's CDR3 is CASSRPGLAIGETQYF. The CDR3 nucleotides are TGTGCCAGCAGTAGGCCGGGACTAGCGATAGGAGAGACCCAGTACTTC.

The table lists this clone with a count of one. This chain links TRBV27 with TRBJ2-1, with D uncertain. This CDR3 is built from 11 residues. The germline V gene encodes CDR1 MNHEY and CDR2 SMNVEV (reference sequence). V was clipped by 3 bases and J by 6 bases, with 3 bases between them. The chain's CDR3 is CASSLGNEQFF. CDR3 nucleotides: TGTGCCAGCAGTTTGGGCAATGAGCAGTTCTTC.

The V and J genes are TRBV9 and TRBJ2-3; 9 nucleotides align to TRBD2. The V and J ends lost 4 bases and 2 bases, in that order; junction bases with no gene match: 14. The CDR3 extends over 18 amino acids. The V gene's germline CDR1 is SGDLS and CDR2 YYNGEE. CDR3 in amino acids: CASSLTGGSGSVTDTQYF. In DNA, the CDR3 is TGTGCCAGCAGCCTAACCGGGGGTAGCGGGAGTGTCACAGATACGCAGTATTTT.

The rearrangement uses TRBV29-1 and TRBJ1-5; the match to TRBD1 covers 8 bases. With 6 bases clipped from V and 6 bases from J, the junction kept 7 bases outside the gene matches. The CDR3 extends over 13 amino acids. Germline CDR1 is SQVTM and CDR2 is ANQGSEA. The CDR3 reads CSVLDREGQPQHF. CDR3 nucleotides: TGCAGCGTCCTGGACAGGGAGGGTCAGCCCCAGCATTTT. Full variable domain (rest looked up from reference TRBV29-1 and TRBJ1-5): SAVISQKPSRDICQRGTSLTIQCQVDSQVTMMFWYRQQPGQSLTLIATANQGSEATYESGFVIDKFPISRPNLTFSTLTVSNMSPEDSSIYLCSVLDREGQPQHFGDGTRLSIL.

The chain has TRBV7-8 and TRBJ2-2, with 10 bases matching TRBD2. The CDR3 runs 17 residues. The germline V gene encodes CDR1 SGHVS and CDR2 FQNEAQ. The V and J ends lost 4 bases and 4 bases, in that order; junction bases with no gene match: 9. CDR3 loop: CASSSDLAGGPTGELFF. The DNA of the CDR3 is TGTGCCAGCAGCTCTGATTTAGCGGGAGGACCCACCGGGGAGCTGTTTTTT.

This chain joins TRBV4-2 and TRBJ2-1; a weak D match, TRBD2 (6 bases). Looked up from germline, CDR1 is LGHNA and CDR2 is YNFKEQ. The length of the CDR3 is 15 residues. V was trimmed by 0 bases and J by 4 bases, leaving 10 bases between them. In DNA form, the CDR3 reads TGTGCCAGCAGCCAAGAATCGGGGGATTACAATGAGCAGTTCTTC. Translation: CASSQESGDYNEQFF.

The genes are TRBV28 and TRBJ2-7; D is unresolved. The V end was cut by 6 bases, the J end by 2 bases, with 2 bases between. Germline-derived CDR1 and CDR2 are MDHEN and SYDVKM. The CDR3 contains 10 residues. CDR3 protein: CASRTYEQYF. CDR3 bases: TGTGCCAGCAGGACCTACGAGCAGTACTTC.

Only one count was recorded for this clone. The chain joins TRBV5-5 to TRBJ2-1; no clear D gene. CDR3 size: 12 residues. CDR1 is SGHKS and CDR2 is YYEKEE in the germline V gene (reference sequence). Trimming left V 3 bases short and J 10 bases short, with 11 bases between. CDR3 region: CASSSPPGEQFF. For the CDR3, the DNA is TGTGCCAGCAGCTCCCCCCCCGGAGAGCAGTTCTTC.

This clone was recorded only once. The rearrangement uses TRBV6-5 and TRBJ2-7, with no clear D. V lost 6 bases and J 5 bases, leaving 11 bases between the germline ends. The germline V gene encodes CDR1 MNHEY and CDR2 SVGAGI. The CDR3 spans 12 residues. In nucleotides, the CDR3 is TGTGCCAGCAGCTCAAGGAGCGACGAGCAGTACTTC. The encoded protein is CASSSRSDEQYF.

The chain is built from TRBV7-8 and TRBJ2-1; D unclear. V was pared by 2 bases and J by 0 bases, with 14 bases between. The germline V gene has CDR1 SGHVS and CDR2 FQNEAQ. The CDR3 runs 17 residues. The CDR3 protein is CASSLSAADPSYNEQFF. Here the CDR3 DNA reads TGTGCCAGCAGCTTATCGGCGGCAGACCCCTCCTACAATGAGCAGTTCTTC.

This chain uses TRBV4-2 with TRBJ2-7; 10 bases align to TRBD2. This CDR3 contains 14 residues. The V gene's germline CDR1 is LGHNA and CDR2 YNFKEQ. With V trimmed by 1 base and J by 6 bases, 3 bases remained unmatched. CDR3 in amino acids: CASSQVSGRSEQYF. CDR3 nucleotides: TGTGCCAGCAGCCAAGTTAGCGGGAGGAGCGAGCAGTACTTC.

V gene TRBV11-2 combines with J gene TRBJ2-1; 9 bases are a match to TRBD2. Germline assignment: CDR1 SGHAT and CDR2 FQNNGV. The trim removed 3 bases at V and 7 bases at J, leaving 7 bases unmatched. There are 15 residues in the CDR3. CDR3 sequence reads: CASSFSGSAGNEQFF. CDR3 bases: TGTGCCAGCAGCTTTAGCGGGAGCGCTGGGAATGAGCAGTTCTTC.

The V and J genes are TRBV15 and TRBJ2-1; no clear D. V was trimmed by 0 bases and J by 0 bases, leaving 12 bases between them. The CDR3 has 17 residues. The germline CDR1 and CDR2 sequences are LNHNV and YYDKDF (reference sequence). CDR3 bases: TGTGCCACCAGCAGAGATGCCAGGTTGAGCTCCTACAATGAGCAGTTCTTC. Amino acids: CATSRDARLSSYNEQFF. The full variable domain, with the rest looked up from reference TRBV15 and TRBJ2-1, is DAMVIQNPRYQVTQFGKPVTLSCSQTLNHNVMYWYQQKSSQAPKLLFHYYDKDFNNEADTPDNFQSRRPNTSFCFLDIRSPGLGDTAMYLCATSRDARLSSYNEQFFGPGTRLTVL.

This chain links TRBV28 with TRBJ2-7; no clear D. Deletions cut 3 bases from V and 2 bases from J, with 8 bases between. The CDR3 sequence is 13 residues long. CDR1 is MDHEN, CDR2 SYDVKM, per germline. The CDR3 DNA sequence: TGTGCCAGCAGTTTCGAAGATACCTACGAGCAGTACTTC. As protein: CASSFEDTYEQYF.

This sequence joins TRBV19 and TRBJ2-3; TRBD2 matches at 7 bases. The CDR3 is 16 amino acids. Germline trimming cut 2 bases from V and 3 bases from J; bases unmatched to any gene: 8. From germline, CDR1 is LNHDA and CDR2 SQIVND (reference sequence). In nucleotides, the CDR3 is TGTGCCAGTAGTATATTCGCGGGGGAGGGGACAGATACGCAGTATTTT. Its translation: CASSIFAGEGTDTQYF. The variable domain in full, with the rest retrieved from reference TRBV19 and TRBJ2-3, is DGGITQSPKYLFRKEGQNVTLSCEQNLNHDAMYWYRQDPGQGLRLIYYSQIVNDFQKGDIAEGYSVSREKKESFPLTVTSAQKNPTAFYLCASSIFAGEGTDTQYFGPGTRLTVL.

The rearrangement links TRBV5-6 to TRBJ2-3; D gene uncertain. Germline CDR1 is SGHDT and CDR2 is YYEEEE. V lost 0 bases, J lost 7 bases, and 9 bases lay in between. The CDR3 spans 13 residues. CDR3 protein: CASSLEHPYTQYF. The CDR3 DNA reads TGTGCCAGCAGCTTGGAGCACCCCTATACGCAGTATTTT.

V gene TRBV30 combines with J gene TRBJ2-3; TRBD2 agrees at 8 bases. Germline CDR1 and CDR2: GTSNPN and SVGIG (reference sequence). Trimming removed 2 bases from V and 10 bases from J; junction bases left unmatched: 8. The CDR3 loop spans 13 amino acids. The CDR3 DNA is TGTGCCTGGAGTCTACGGGAGGGCCGTCCGCAGTATTTT. It translates to CAWSLREGRPQYF.

V usage is TRBV28 and J usage is TRBJ2-7, with 7 bases fitting TRBD2. CDR1 and CDR2 from the germline V gene are MDHEN and SYDVKM. Trimming at V came to 4 bases and at J to 7 bases, leaving 22 bases not matched to a gene. The CDR3 totals 18 residues. This CDR3 is CASSSEERGGTLRWEQYF. The DNA of the CDR3 is TGTGCCAGCAGTTCGGAAGAGAGGGGAGGGACCCTTCGGTGGGAGCAGTACTTC.

The V call is TRBV7-9, the J call TRBJ2-1; 14 bases align to TRBD2. The germline CDR1 and CDR2 sequences are SEHNR and FQNEAQ (reference sequence). The CDR3 has 17 residues. After removal of 4 bases from V and 4 bases from J, the junction contained 6 bases not matched to a gene. DNA of the CDR3: TGTGCCAGCAGCTGGGGACTAGCGGGAGTTGGTTACAATGAGCAGTTCTTC. This sequence encodes CASSWGLAGVGYNEQFF.

V usage is TRBV2 and J usage is TRBJ2-7, with D perhaps matching TRBD2 (5 bases). The CDR3 consists of 16 residues. V lost 6 bases and J 2 bases, leaving 20 bases between the germline ends. Germline V gene sequence: CDR1 SNHLY, CDR2 FYNNEI. This CDR3 reads CASSGFSAGPPYEQYF. The CDR3 DNA is TGTGCCAGCAGCGGATTCTCGGCGGGTCCTCCCTACGAGCAGTACTTC.

The CDR3 DNA reads TGTGCCAGCAGCGTAGTTGCCCAGGGGGCGATCGGGAACACCGGGGAGCTGTTTTTT. As protein: CASSVVAQGAIGNTGELFF. J is TRBJ2-2 and V is TRBV9; 8 bases are a match to TRBD1. From germline, CDR1 is SGDLS and CDR2 YYNGEE. V lost 0 bases to trimming and J lost 1 base; unmatched junction nucleotides: 11. This CDR3 comprises 19 residues.